This is a list of T cell receptor beta chains from one sample in a study of OX40 agonist ivuxolimab in advanced cancers. The table came from immunoSEQ multiplex PCR; TCRdb's copy has only in-frame clones and leaves some out. This sample has 98,000 or so clones, with 94% found just once. The sample was CD4+ or CD8+ T cells sorted from blood, taken in a trial of the OX40 agonist ivuxolimab. These receptors were collected from an adult with an advanced solid tumor such as melanoma, head and neck, liver or kidney cancer. The conserved cysteine and the conserved F or W are not part of the CDR3 here.

CDR3aa: ASSFSATGYGYT
j_gene: TRBJ1-2
v_gene: TRBV6-5

CDR3aa: ASSLNSWYQETQY
j_gene: TRBJ2-5
v_gene: TRBV7-2

CDR3aa: ASSRPGLAGVETQY
j_gene: TRBJ2-5
v_gene: TRBV7-3

CDR3aa: ASSQDDRVDYYGYT
j_gene: TRBJ1-2
v_gene: TRBV4-3

CDR3aa: ASSFGGPATYNEQF
j_gene: TRBJ2-1
v_gene: TRBV5-1

CDR3aa: ASSYGGTEAF
j_gene: TRBJ1-1
v_gene: TRBV5-1

CDR3aa: ASSPRTGAYEQY
j_gene: TRBJ2-7
v_gene: TRBV6-1

CDR3aa: ASSLDPPRGDLSTEAF
j_gene: TRBJ1-1
v_gene: TRBV11-2

CDR3aa: ASSPGLAGGETQY
j_gene: TRBJ2-5
v_gene: TRBV9

CDR3aa: ASSGRGRVSTRETQY
j_gene: TRBJ2-5
v_gene: TRBV9

CDR3aa: AWSGGLPETQY
j_gene: TRBJ2-5
v_gene: TRBV30

CDR3aa: ASAPWGQGGDTQY
j_gene: TRBJ2-3
v_gene: TRBV19

CDR3aa: ASSLAEGDQPQH
j_gene: TRBJ1-5
v_gene: TRBV5-7

CDR3aa: ASSERLTGGSYGYT
j_gene: TRBJ1-2
v_gene: TRBV5-1

CDR3aa: ASSYSAAAYNEQF
j_gene: TRBJ2-1
v_gene: TRBV6-6

CDR3aa: ASSYARREQY
j_gene: TRBJ2-7
v_gene: TRBV6-5

CDR3aa: ASSWSGASRELF
j_gene: TRBJ2-2
v_gene: TRBV7-9

CDR3aa: ASSFQGSGELF
j_gene: TRBJ2-2
v_gene: TRBV7-9

CDR3aa: ASSPDRANQPQH
j_gene: TRBJ1-5
v_gene: TRBV5-5

CDR3aa: ASSDRGPAQY
j_gene: TRBJ2-3
v_gene: TRBV6-4

CDR3aa: ASSSAGIDQPQH
j_gene: TRBJ1-5
v_gene: TRBV4-1

CDR3aa: ASSLDSWTGSSYEQY
j_gene: TRBJ2-7
v_gene: TRBV7-2

CDR3aa: SVQRGFGEQY
j_gene: TRBJ2-7
v_gene: TRBV29-1

CDR3aa: AISDQAYYT
j_gene: TRBJ1-2
v_gene: TRBV10-3

CDR3aa: ASSPGRLAGDDEQF
j_gene: TRBJ2-1
v_gene: TRBV19

CDR3aa: ATKTQPHINYGYT
j_gene: TRBJ1-2
v_gene: TRBV6-5

CDR3aa: ASSLGRTGNTDTQY
j_gene: TRBJ2-3
v_gene: TRBV6-4

CDR3aa: ASSFEGPTNTGELF
j_gene: TRBJ2-2
v_gene: TRBV7-3

CDR3aa: ASSLARQGGETQY
j_gene: TRBJ2-5
v_gene: TRBV7-2

CDR3aa: ASSQLRDTEAF
j_gene: TRBJ1-1
v_gene: TRBV4-3

CDR3aa: ASSSRPPGQGGSEAF
j_gene: TRBJ1-1
v_gene: TRBV11-1

CDR3aa: ASSHLDGRGANEQF
j_gene: TRBJ2-1
v_gene: TRBV2

CDR3aa: ASSFGGLAGGSQETQY
j_gene: TRBJ2-5
v_gene: TRBV7-2

CDR3aa: ASSWGTMSEAF
j_gene: TRBJ1-1
v_gene: TRBV27

CDR3aa: ASSSGTGWQPQH
j_gene: TRBJ1-5
v_gene: TRBV9

CDR3aa: ASSLPGRSYEQY
j_gene: TRBJ2-7
v_gene: TRBV18

CDR3aa: ASNQDRSGRGYEQF
j_gene: TRBJ2-1
v_gene: TRBV4-3

CDR3aa: ASRITTTGVYEQY
j_gene: TRBJ2-7
v_gene: TRBV2

CDR3aa: AWSVQVEQY
j_gene: TRBJ2-7
v_gene: TRBV30

CDR3aa: ASSGTGPPSGANVLT
j_gene: TRBJ2-6
v_gene: TRBV18

CDR3aa: ASGRGGLNYGYT
j_gene: TRBJ1-2
v_gene: TRBV28

CDR3aa: ASTPGQGTYEQY
j_gene: TRBJ2-7
v_gene: TRBV28

CDR3aa: ASSWGQGGRVDKDEQF
j_gene: TRBJ2-1
v_gene: TRBV7-9

CDR3aa: ASSESWTGSYGYT
j_gene: TRBJ1-2
v_gene: TRBV10-2

CDR3aa: ASTTESSYEQY
j_gene: TRBJ2-7
v_gene: TRBV6-6

CDR3aa: ASSPSGTETQY
j_gene: TRBJ2-5
v_gene: TRBV18

CDR3aa: ASSLAGQGGKLF
j_gene: TRBJ1-4
v_gene: TRBV7-9

CDR3aa: ASSQGLHLAGGLINKETQY
j_gene: TRBJ2-5
v_gene: TRBV4-2

CDR3aa: ASSVVGSGYEQY
j_gene: TRBJ2-7
v_gene: TRBV9

CDR3aa: ASSLAANTGELF
j_gene: TRBJ2-2
v_gene: TRBV7-2